The 17 T cell receptor beta chains below were found in one sample sequenced in a study of T cell responses to AZD1222 COVID-19 vaccine. Assay: immunoSEQ multiplex PCR; the TCRdb copy retains only in-frame clones and omits some. Of about 150,000 clones listed, around nine tenths were seen once; the top ten hold 0.85% to 1.1%. The specimen comprised peripheral blood, sampled 28 days after the second AZD1222 dose. All receptors derive from an adult who received the AZD1222 COVID-19 vaccine.

The chain recombines TRBV5-4 with TRBJ2-6; the D gene is possibly TRBD1 (5 bases). V dropped 2 bases and J dropped 2 bases, with 5 bases sitting between them. Germline assignment: CDR1 SGHNT and CDR2 YYREEE (reference sequence). The CDR3 has 14 residues. CDR3 coding DNA: TGTGCCAGCAGCTTCAGGGCTGGGGCCAACGTCCTGACTTTC. This encodes CASSFRAGANVLTF.

This rearrangement joins TRBV5-4 to TRBJ2-6; 7 positions agree with TRBD2. Unmatched junction bases numbered 2, after V lost 3 bases and J lost 2 bases. Germline CDR1 reads SGHNT; CDR2 reads YYREEE (reference sequence). The CDR3 consists of 15 residues. This CDR3 reads CASSSGLAGANVLTF. CDR3 DNA: TGTGCCAGCAGCTCTGGACTAGCTGGGGCCAACGTCCTGACTTTC.

This clone was seen once. The genes are TRBV5-6 and TRBJ1-4; D unresolved. The V end lost 4 bases, the J end lost 7 bases, and 5 bases lay between the germline ends. The V gene's germline CDR1 is SGHDT and CDR2 YYEEEE. This CDR3 spans 11 amino acids. CDR3 in amino acids: CASSRSEKLFF. The CDR3, as DNA: TGTGCCAGCAGCCGAAGTGAAAAACTGTTTTTT.

The rearrangement links TRBV18 to TRBJ1-5; TRBD1 might be the D (6 bases). Germline CDR1 reads KGHSH; CDR2 reads LQKENI. The length of the CDR3 is 15 residues. Trimming cost V 1 base and J 6 bases, with 13 bases left between them. For the CDR3, the DNA is TGTGCCAGCTCACCACAGGGCAGGGGAGGTCAGCCCCAGCATTTT. Translating it yields CASSPQGRGGQPQHF.

This clone occurred once. The V call is TRBV3-1 (or the pseudogene TRBV3-2), the J call TRBJ2-7; the D gene is possibly TRBD2 (6 bases). The CDR3 runs 12 residues. CDR1 and CDR2 (germline): LGHDT, YNNKEL (reference sequence). V lost 4 bases and J lost 6, with 10 bases in between. The CDR3 DNA is TGTGCCAGCAGCCCCTTGCGGGGCGAGCAGTACTTC. Translating gives CASSPLRGEQYF.

The chain couples TRBV7-8 to TRBJ1-5; 10 nucleotides agree with TRBD1. This CDR3 contains 17 residues. Germline CDR1 reads SGHVS; CDR2 reads FQNEAQ. V lost 4 bases to trimming and J lost 0 bases; unmatched junction nucleotides: 6. This CDR3 is CASSYQGTGVSNQPQHF. In DNA, the CDR3 is TGTGCCAGCAGCTATCAAGGGACAGGGGTTAGCAATCAGCCCCAGCATTTT.

This clone was recorded once. The gene calls are TRBV7-2 and TRBJ1-2, with TRBD1 matching 11 bases. The CDR3 sequence is 17 residues long. After removal of 5 bases from V and 1 base from J, the junction contained 9 bases not matched to a gene. CDR1 SGHTA and CDR2 FQGNSA come from the germline V gene. The CDR3 sequence is CASSPPGQGVFNYGYTF. The CDR3 nucleotides are TGTGCCAGCAGCCCGCCGGGACAGGGGGTCTTTAACTATGGCTACACCTTC.

The count of this clone is one. The J gene is TRBJ1-3, the V gene TRBV3-1 (or the pseudogene TRBV3-2); possibly TRBD1 for D (5 bases). This CDR3 has 15 amino acids. Germline V lookup: CDR1 LGHDT, CDR2 YNNKEL (reference sequence). V lost 5 bases, J lost 2 bases, and 13 bases lay in between. As DNA, the CDR3 is TGTGCCAGCAGCAAGGGGTTAACCCCTGGAAACACCATATATTTT. Translated: CASSKGLTPGNTIYF.

The chain recombines TRBV5-6 with TRBJ1-2; TRBD1 matches at 9 bases. The CDR3 runs to 14 residues. Germline V gene sequence: CDR1 SGHDT, CDR2 YYEEEE. After removal of 4 bases from V and 3 bases from J, the junction contained 4 bases not matched to a gene. The chain's CDR3 is CASSLGQGYYGYTF. DNA of the CDR3: TGTGCCAGCAGCCTCGGACAGGGGTACTATGGCTACACCTTC.

This clone was recorded only once. This chain links TRBV5-1 with TRBJ1-3; no firm D call. Germline lookup yields CDR1 SGHRS and CDR2 YFSETQ. The V gene lost 0 bases and the J gene lost 0 bases, with 10 bases spanning the gap. The CDR3 totals 16 residues. For the CDR3, the DNA is TGCGCCAGCAGCTTGGGGGCACAAAACTCTGGAAACACCATATATTTT. This gives the protein CASSLGAQNSGNTIYF.

This chain connects TRBV4-1 to TRBJ2-7, with 9 bases identical to TRBD2. Trimming cost V 3 bases and J 2 bases; bases outside gene matches: 14. The CDR3 loop spans 18 amino acids. Germline lookup yields CDR1 MGHRA and CDR2 YSYEKL. CDR3 bases: TGCGCCAGCAGCCACCAAAGCCCTGGTTCTAGCGGGGCCTACGAGCAGTACTTC. Amino acids: CASSHQSPGSSGAYEQYF.

V gene TRBV9 combines with J gene TRBJ2-2, with a weak D call TRBD1 (6 bases). V lost 0 bases and J 8 bases, leaving 14 bases between the germline ends. Germline V lookup: CDR1 SGDLS, CDR2 YYNGEE. The CDR3 spans 15 residues. In DNA, the CDR3 is TGTGCCAGCAGCGTAGCTGCAGGGGCTGGTGGGGAGCTGTTTTTT. Translated, it gives CASSVAAGAGGELFF.

This clone has only a few counts. The rearrangement links TRBV7-2 to TRBJ1-2, with D hard to call. The germline CDR1 and CDR2 sequences are SGHTA and FQGNSA. Trimming took off 5 bases at V and 3 bases at J, with 16 bases between the two ends. The CDR3 totals 15 residues. The CDR3 here is CASSPWPTLDYGYTF. For the CDR3, the DNA is TGTGCCAGCAGCCCATGGCCGACCCTAGACTATGGCTACACCTTC.

There are a few counts of this clone. This chain uses TRBV7-9 with TRBJ1-1, with no clear D. The CDR3 has 12 amino acids. Trimming took 5 bases from V and 8 from J, leaving 12 bases between them. Germline V gene lookup returns CDR1 SEHNR and CDR2 FQNEAQ (reference sequence). The CDR3, as DNA: TGTGCCAGCAGCCCCCAGGTAGGCGAAGCTTTCTTT. It codes for CASSPQVGEAFF.

This chain links TRBV11-3 with TRBJ2-2; no clear D. V was shortened by 2 bases and J by 4 bases, with 8 bases between the two germline ends. Germline CDR1 is SGHNT and CDR2 is YENEEA. There are 14 residues in the CDR3. CDR3 sequence (DNA): TGTGCCAGCAGCTTATCCAGGAGCACCGGGGAGCTGTTTTTT. Encoded protein: CASSLSRSTGELFF.

The chain couples TRBV7-9 to TRBJ1-1; TRBD1 agrees at 10 bases. The germline V gene has CDR1 SEHNR and CDR2 FQNEAQ (reference sequence). The CDR3 is 14 amino acids. The V gene end was trimmed by 6 bases and the J gene end by 9 bases; junction bases not matched to a gene: 10. The CDR3 loop is CASSTRQGALKAFF. The CDR3 region has the DNA TGTGCCAGCAGTACCCGACAGGGGGCATTAAAAGCTTTCTTT.

The gene calls are TRBV5-4 and TRBJ1-2; D perhaps matches TRBD1 (6 bases). Germline lookup yields CDR1 SGHNT and CDR2 YYREEE (reference sequence). The CDR3 is 13 residues long. Between the trimmed V and J ends, which lost 9 bases and 6 bases, there was a span of 18 bases. The CDR3 DNA is TGTGCCATCGACAGGAGATCCGACAATGGCTACACCTTC. Translation: CAIDRRSDNGYTF. Based on the CDR3 plus reference TRBV5-4 and TRBJ1-2, the full variable domain is ETGVTQSPTHLIKTRGQQVTLRCSSQSGHNTVSWYQQALGQGPQFIFQYYREEENGRGNFPPRFSGLQFPNYSSELNVNALELDDSALYLCAIDRRSDNGYTFGSGTRLTVV.